This is a list of T cell receptor beta chains from one sample in a study of blood T cell repertoires in COVID-19. Some clones are missing from TCRdb's copy, which holds only in-frame ones; the method was immunoSEQ multiplex PCR. The sample shows about 140,000 clones, roughly 80% of them seen only once. The material sequenced was peripheral blood. The receptors stem from a woman aged 80 or older with acute or convalescent COVID-19. Each CDR3 is given with its conserved first and last residue. D genes are given only for firm matches. Part of the rows lack a size; the others show once, few, many or a class for expanded clones.

j_call clone_size d_call v_call cdr3_aa cdr3_nt
TRBJ2-1 . TRBD1 TRBV5-1 CASSLASGTGPYNEQFF TGCGCCAGCAGCTTGGCCTCCGGGACAGGGCCCTACAATGAGCAGTTCTTC
TRBJ2-7 . . TRBV20-1 CSASDELGLATFRSNEQYF TGCAGTGCTAGTGACGAACTGGGGCTAGCGACTTTTCGATCTAACGAGCAGTACTTC
TRBJ2-3 few TRBD1 TRBV6-1 CASSEPFQGVTQYF TGTGCCAGCAGTGAACCCTTTCAGGGGGTTACGCAGTATTTT
TRBJ2-2 . . TRBV19 CASSIGRLSGELFF TGTGCCAGTAGTATAGGGAGGCTCTCCGGGGAGCTGTTTTTT
TRBJ2-7 . . TRBV2 CASKVPSRTYEQYF TGTGCCAGCAAGGTCCCATCTAGGACCTACGAGCAGTACTTC
TRBJ2-7 once . TRBV6-5 CAGSARGFSGEQYF TGTGCCGGCTCCGCGAGGGGGTTCTCGGGGGAGCAGTACTTC
TRBJ1-1 . TRBD1 TRBV11-2 CASSLATWTGERTEAFF TGTGCCAGCAGCTTAGCAACGTGGACAGGGGAGAGGACTGAAGCTTTCTTT
TRBJ1-5 . . TRBV2 CASSEAGGYSNQPQHF TGTGCCAGCAGTGAAGCCGGGGGTTATAGCAATCAGCCCCAGCATTTT
TRBJ2-3 . . TRBV4-1 CASSPIQYGSDTQYF TGCGCCAGCAGCCCGATCCAGTATGGTTCAGATACGCAGTATTTT
TRBJ2-5 . . TRBV7-2 CASSQNGVSETQYF TGTGCCAGCAGCCAAAACGGGGTTTCGGAGACCCAGTACTTC
TRBJ2-4 . TRBD1 TRBV2 CASSGVWTGGKNIQYF TGTGCCAGCAGTGGGGTCTGGACAGGGGGCAAAAACATTCAGTACTTC
TRBJ2-7 . TRBD2 TRBV5-6 CATATGTSGYEQYF TGTGCCACCGCGACCGGGACTAGCGGCTACGAGCAGTACTTC
TRBJ1-3 . . TRBV6-5 CASTLEPLGNTIYF TGTGCCAGCACTTTAGAACCCCTGGGAAACACCATATATTTT
TRBJ2-2 . . TRBV5-4 CASSPRADRNTGELFF TGTGCCAGCAGCCCGCGGGCGGACAGGAACACCGGGGAGCTGTTTTTT
TRBJ1-6 . . TRBV9 CASSRDGGNSPLHF TGTGCCAGCAGCAGGGACGGGGGAAATTCACCCCTCCACTTT
TRBJ2-7 . . TRBV28 CASSRDTGWKFYEQYF TGTGCCAGCAGCCGGGACACCGGGTGGAAGTTTTACGAGCAGTACTTC
TRBJ2-7 . TRBD2 TRBV5-1 CASSLRGGAYEQYF TGCGCCAGCAGCTTACGCGGGGGAGCCTACGAGCAGTACTTC
TRBJ2-7 . TRBD1 TRBV28 CASSLFFQGAGEQYF TGTGCCAGCAGTTTATTTTTCCAGGGGGCTGGCGAGCAGTACTTC
TRBJ1-1 once . TRBV2 CASRARLENTEAFF TGTGCCAGCAGGGCAAGACTGGAGAACACTGAAGCTTTCTTT
TRBJ1-1 few . TRBV14 CASSPRTENTEAFF TGTGCCAGCAGCCCTCGGACAGAAAACACTGAAGCTTTCTTT
TRBJ2-6 . . TRBV19 CASSIGGWPSGANVLTF TGTGCCAGTAGTATAGGAGGTTGGCCCTCTGGGGCCAACGTCCTGACTTTC
TRBJ1-1 . . TRBV5-1 CASSFTGITEAFF TGCGCCAGCAGCTTCACCGGGATCACTGAAGCTTTCTTT